This entry features one TCR beta chain sequence. Only in-frame clones appear in the TCRdb table, and some are missing; sequencing was by immunoSEQ multiplex PCR. In the table there are hundreds of thousands of clones, approximately 90% of which are singletons. Trimming took 4 bases from V and 2 from J, leaving 9 bases between them. The length of the CDR3 is 13 residues. CDR1 is SGHDT, CDR2 YYEEEE, per germline. Two negative PCRs, clearance, or symptom resolution were required of recovered Cohort 3 donors. The sample comes from a study of blood T cell repertoires in COVID-19. What was sequenced was PBMCs or T cells enriched from blood (not recorded which). The receptor was isolated from a man aged 18 to 30 who had recovered from COVID-19. The genes are TRBV5-6 and TRBJ1-1; D unresolved. The CDR3 sequence is CASSLTLNTEAFF. DNA of the CDR3: TGTGCCAGCAGCCTCACTTTAAACACTGAAGCTTTCTTT. Full variable domain (remainder filled in from reference TRBV5-6 and TRBJ1-1): DAGVTQSPTHLIKTRGQQVTLRCSPKSGHDTVSWYQQALGQGPQFIFQYYEEEERQRGNFPDRFSGHQFPNYSSELNVNALLLGDSALYLCASSLTLNTEAFFGQGTRLTVV.